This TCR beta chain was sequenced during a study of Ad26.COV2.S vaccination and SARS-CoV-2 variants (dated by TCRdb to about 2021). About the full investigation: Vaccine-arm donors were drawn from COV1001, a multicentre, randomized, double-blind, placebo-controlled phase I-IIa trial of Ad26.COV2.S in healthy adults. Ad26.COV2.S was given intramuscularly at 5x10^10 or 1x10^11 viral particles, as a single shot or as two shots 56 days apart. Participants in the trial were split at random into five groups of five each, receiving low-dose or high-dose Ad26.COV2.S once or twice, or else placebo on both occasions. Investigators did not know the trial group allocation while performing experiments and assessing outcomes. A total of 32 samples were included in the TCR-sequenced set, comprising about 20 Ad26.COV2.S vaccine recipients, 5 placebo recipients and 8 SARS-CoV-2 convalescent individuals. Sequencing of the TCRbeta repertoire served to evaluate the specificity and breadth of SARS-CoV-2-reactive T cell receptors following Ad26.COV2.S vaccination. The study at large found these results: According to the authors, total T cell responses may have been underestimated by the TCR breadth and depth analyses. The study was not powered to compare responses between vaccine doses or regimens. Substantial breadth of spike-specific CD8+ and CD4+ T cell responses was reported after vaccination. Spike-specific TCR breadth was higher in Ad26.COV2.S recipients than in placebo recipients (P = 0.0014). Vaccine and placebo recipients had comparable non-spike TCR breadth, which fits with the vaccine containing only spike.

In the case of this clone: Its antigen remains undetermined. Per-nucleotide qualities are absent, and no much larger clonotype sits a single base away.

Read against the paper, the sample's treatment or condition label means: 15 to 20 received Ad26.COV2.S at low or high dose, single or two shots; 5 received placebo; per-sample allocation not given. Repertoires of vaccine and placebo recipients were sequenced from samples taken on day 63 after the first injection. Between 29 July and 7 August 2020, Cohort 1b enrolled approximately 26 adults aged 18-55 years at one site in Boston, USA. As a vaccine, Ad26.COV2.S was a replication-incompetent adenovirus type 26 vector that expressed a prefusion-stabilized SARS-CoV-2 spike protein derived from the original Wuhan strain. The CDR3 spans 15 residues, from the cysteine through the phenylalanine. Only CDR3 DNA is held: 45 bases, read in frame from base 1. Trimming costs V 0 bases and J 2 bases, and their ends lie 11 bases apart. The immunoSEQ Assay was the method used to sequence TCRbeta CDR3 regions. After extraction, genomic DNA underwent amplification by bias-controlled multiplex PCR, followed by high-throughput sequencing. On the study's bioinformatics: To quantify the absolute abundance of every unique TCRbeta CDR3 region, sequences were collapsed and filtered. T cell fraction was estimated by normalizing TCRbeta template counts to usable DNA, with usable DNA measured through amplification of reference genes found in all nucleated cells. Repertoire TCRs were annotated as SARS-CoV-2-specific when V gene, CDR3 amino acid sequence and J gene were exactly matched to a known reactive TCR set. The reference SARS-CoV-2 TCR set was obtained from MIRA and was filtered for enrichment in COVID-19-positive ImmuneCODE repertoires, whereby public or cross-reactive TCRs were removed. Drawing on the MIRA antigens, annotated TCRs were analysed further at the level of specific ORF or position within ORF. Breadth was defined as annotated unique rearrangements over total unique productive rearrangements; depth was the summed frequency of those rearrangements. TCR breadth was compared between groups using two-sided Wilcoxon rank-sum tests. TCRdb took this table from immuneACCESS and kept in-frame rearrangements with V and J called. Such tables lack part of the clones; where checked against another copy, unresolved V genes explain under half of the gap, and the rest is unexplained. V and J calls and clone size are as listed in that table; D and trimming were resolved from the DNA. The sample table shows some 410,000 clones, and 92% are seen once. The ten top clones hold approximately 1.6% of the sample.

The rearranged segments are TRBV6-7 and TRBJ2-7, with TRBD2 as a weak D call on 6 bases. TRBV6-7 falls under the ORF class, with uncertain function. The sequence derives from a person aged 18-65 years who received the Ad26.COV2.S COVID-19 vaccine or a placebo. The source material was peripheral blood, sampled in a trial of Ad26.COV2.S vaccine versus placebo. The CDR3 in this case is CASSYSKSGAYEQYF. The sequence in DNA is TGTGCCAGCAGTTACTCGAAATCGGGGGCCTACGAGCAGTACTTC.